This entry lists 13 T cell receptor beta chains sequenced from one sample in a study of blood T cell repertoires in COVID-19. This table comes from immunoSEQ multiplex PCR, and its TCRdb copy is limited to in-frame clones, with some not included. The data show 250,000 to 350,000 clones, about 91% seen once. The sequenced material came from PBMCs or T cells enriched from blood (not recorded which). These TCRs come from a woman aged 18 to 35 who had recovered from COVID-19.

The chain employs TRBV9 and TRBJ1-6, with D uncertain. CDR3 length: 15 residues. The germline V gene encodes CDR1 SGDLS and CDR2 YYNGEE. Trimming stripped 1 base from V and 4 bases from J, with 9 bases between. CDR3 bases: TGTGCCAGCAGCGTATATAGTTCTTATAATTCACCCCTCCACTTT. Protein product: CASSVYSSYNSPLHF.

In the case of this clone: Distinct nucleotide sequences in the sample also encode this CDR3. The chain is built from TRBV7-3 and TRBJ2-1; TRBD2 aligns across 9 bases. The trim removed 3 bases at V and 4 bases at J, leaving 4 bases unmatched. This CDR3 is 15 amino acids long. Per germline, CDR1 SGHTA and CDR2 FQGTGA. The CDR3 DNA follows: TGTGCCAGCAGCTTGGCGGGAGGGCCTTACAATGAGCAGTTCTTC. Protein product: CASSLAGGPYNEQFF.

This chain links TRBV27 with TRBJ1-3; D gene uncertain. V lost 5 bases and J lost 0, with 11 bases in between. Germline V CDR1 and CDR2: MNHEY, SMNVEV (reference sequence). The CDR3 runs to 15 residues. The CDR3 nucleotides read TGTGCCAGCAGTCCCCGGGGAAGCTCTGGAAACACCATATATTTT. The encoded protein is CASSPRGSSGNTIYF.

The V call is TRBV10-1, the J call TRBJ2-3; 11 bases align to TRBD2. Germline values: CDR1 WNHNN, CDR2 SYGVQD (reference sequence). Trimming cost V 6 bases and J 7 bases; bases outside gene matches: 18. CDR3 size: 18 residues. The CDR3 loop is CASRLTGTSGPISNTQYF. CDR3 nucleotide sequence: TGCGCCAGCAGACTAACCGGGACTAGCGGACCGATCTCTAATACGCAGTATTTT.

V is TRBV24-1 and J is TRBJ2-1; possibly TRBD2 for D (6 bases). This CDR3 is 14 amino acids long. Deletions cut 9 bases from V and 2 bases from J, with 13 bases between. Germline CDR1 reads KGHDR; CDR2 reads SFDVKD. CDR3 sequence: CATGSGVPYNEQFF. The CDR3 DNA is TGTGCCACCGGCTCGGGGGTGCCCTACAATGAGCAGTTCTTC.

The chain joins TRBV19 to TRBJ2-4; 8 bases line up with TRBD1. The CDR3 contains 16 residues. Germline V CDR1 and CDR2: LNHDA, SQIVND (reference sequence). Losses at the gene ends were 5 bases for V and 1 base for J; bases not matched to a gene: 7. The CDR3 nucleotides are TGTGCCAGTAGTTTCGTGGGACAGGCCGCCAAAAACATTCAGTACTTC. Encoded protein: CASSFVGQAAKNIQYF.

This sequence joins TRBV28 and TRBJ1-1, with unresolved D. The V gene's germline CDR1 is MDHEN and CDR2 SYDVKM. The V and J ends lost 2 bases and 6 bases respectively, with 16 bases between them. The CDR3 is 15 amino acids. CDR3 bases: TGTGCCAGCAGTTTAAACGCAGGTATTTACGCTGAAGCTTTCTTT. It encodes CASSLNAGIYAEAFF.

This chain connects TRBV7-8 to TRBJ2-2; D ambiguous. Germline CDR1 SGHVS, CDR2 FQNEAQ. The CDR3 spans 16 residues. V lost 5 bases to trimming and J lost 0 bases, with 13 bases between them. The CDR3: CASSRSTNPNTGELFF. The CDR3 DNA reads TGTGCCAGCAGCCGCTCGACAAACCCGAACACCGGGGAGCTGTTTTTT. The complete variable domain, with remaining parts taken from reference TRBV7-8 and TRBJ2-2, reads GAGVSQSPRYKVAKRGQDVALRCDPISGHVSLFWYQQALGQGPEFLTYFQNEAQLDKSGLPSDRFFAERPEGSVSTLKIQRTQQEDSAVYLCASSRSTNPNTGELFFGEGSRLTVL.

The V gene is TRBV9, the J gene TRBJ2-1; maybe TRBD2 (5 bases). V lost 0 bases to trimming and J lost 5 bases, with 9 bases between them. This CDR3 contains 14 residues. Germline lookup yields CDR1 SGDLS and CDR2 YYNGEE. CDR3: CASSVVGNNNEQFF. For the CDR3, the DNA is TGTGCCAGCAGCGTAGTCGGGAATAACAATGAGCAGTTCTTC.

The chain joins TRBV6-5 to TRBJ1-1; 7 bases map to TRBD1. The CDR3 extends over 13 amino acids. J lost 4 bases, V lost 2 bases, and 1 base had no gene match. Germline V gene sequence: CDR1 MNHEY, CDR2 SVGAGI. CDR3 DNA: TGTGCCAGCAGTTACGGGACAGCCACTGAAGCTTTCTTT. Translation gives CASSYGTATEAFF.

This clone was counted only a few times. V is TRBV7-9 and J is TRBJ1-1; 7 bases fit TRBD1. Germline CDR1 and CDR2: SEHNR and FQNEAQ (reference sequence). CDR3 size: 17 residues. V was clipped by 5 bases and J by 0 bases; unmatched bases: 12. For the CDR3, the DNA is TGTGCCAGCAGCCCTCGAACGGGGGACAGATTGAACACTGAAGCTTTCTTT. The encoded protein is CASSPRTGDRLNTEAFF.

The chain combines TRBV6-4 with TRBJ1-4; D call uncertain. V lost 2 bases and J lost 2, with 21 bases in between. This CDR3 region has 19 residues. Germline CDR1 is MRHNA and CDR2 is SNTAGT. The CDR3 sequence: CASSDPRRVNGRTNEKLFF. DNA for the CDR3: TGTGCCAGCAGTGACCCCCGGAGGGTTAATGGTAGGACTAATGAAAAACTGTTTTTT.

The rearrangement links TRBV19 to TRBJ1-5, with a weak D call TRBD1 (6 bases). CDR1 is LNHDA, CDR2 SQIVND, per germline (reference sequence). The CDR3 covers 18 residues. V dropped 6 bases and J dropped 0 bases, with 21 bases sitting between them. CDR3 sequence: CASSLAPTGTHSNQPQHF. The CDR3 region has the DNA TGTGCCAGTAGCCTCGCCCCGACAGGTACCCATAGCAATCAGCCCCAGCATTTT.